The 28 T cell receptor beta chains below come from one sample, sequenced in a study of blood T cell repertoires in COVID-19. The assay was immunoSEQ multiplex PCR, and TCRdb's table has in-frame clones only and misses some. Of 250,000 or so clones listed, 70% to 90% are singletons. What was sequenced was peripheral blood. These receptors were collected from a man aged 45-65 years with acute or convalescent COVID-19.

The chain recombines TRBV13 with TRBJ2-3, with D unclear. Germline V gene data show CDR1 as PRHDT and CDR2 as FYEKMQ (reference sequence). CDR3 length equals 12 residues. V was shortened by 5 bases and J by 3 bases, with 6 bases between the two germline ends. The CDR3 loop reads CASSLLTDTQYF. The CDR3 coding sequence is TGTGCCAGCAGCCTCCTTACAGATACGCAGTATTTT. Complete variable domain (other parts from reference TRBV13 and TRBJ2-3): AAGVIQSPRHLIKEKRETATLKCYPIPRHDTVYWYQQGPGQDPQFLISFYEKMQSDKGSIPDRFSAQQFSDYHSELNMSSLELGDSALYFCASSLLTDTQYFGPGTRLTVL.

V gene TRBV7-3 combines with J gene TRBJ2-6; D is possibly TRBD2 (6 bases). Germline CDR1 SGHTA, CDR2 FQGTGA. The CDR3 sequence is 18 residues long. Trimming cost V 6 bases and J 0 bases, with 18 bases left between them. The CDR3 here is CASRPRGSPSSGANVLTF. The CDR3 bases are TGTGCCAGCAGGCCGCGGGGATCCCCCAGCTCTGGGGCCAACGTCCTGACTTTC. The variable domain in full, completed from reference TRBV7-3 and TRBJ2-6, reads GAGVSQTPSNKVTEKGKYVELRCDPISGHTALYWYRQSLGQGPEFLIYFQGTGAADDSGLPNDRFFAVRPEGSVSTLKIQRTERGDSAVYLCASRPRGSPSSGANVLTFGAGSRLTVL.

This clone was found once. This chain's CDR3 is CASIQWGGRGYTF. Here the CDR3 DNA reads TGTGCCAGCATCCAGTGGGGGGGTAGGGGCTACACCTTC. V usage is TRBV12-3 or TRBV12-4 and J usage is TRBJ1-2; perhaps TRBD1 as D (5 bases). This CDR3 comprises 13 residues. V was clipped by 7 bases and J by 8 bases, with 17 bases between them.

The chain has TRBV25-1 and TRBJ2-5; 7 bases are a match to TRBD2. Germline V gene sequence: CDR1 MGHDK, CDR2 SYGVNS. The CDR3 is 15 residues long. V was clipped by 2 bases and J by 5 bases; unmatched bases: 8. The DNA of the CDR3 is TGTGCCAGCAGTGAACGATCTGGAGCGGGGGAGACCCAGTACTTC. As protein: CASSERSGAGETQYF.

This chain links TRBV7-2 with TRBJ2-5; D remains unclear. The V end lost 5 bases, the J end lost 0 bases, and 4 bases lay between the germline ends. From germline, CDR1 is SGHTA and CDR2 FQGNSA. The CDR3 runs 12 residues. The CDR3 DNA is TGTGCCAGCAGCCTATACCAAGAGACCCAGTACTTC. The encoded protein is CASSLYQETQYF.

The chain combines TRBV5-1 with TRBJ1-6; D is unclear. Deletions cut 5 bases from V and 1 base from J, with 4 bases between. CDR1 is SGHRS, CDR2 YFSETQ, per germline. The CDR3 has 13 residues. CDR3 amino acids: CASSRSYNSPLHF. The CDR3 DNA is TGCGCCAGCAGTCGGTCCTATAATTCACCCCTCCACTTT.

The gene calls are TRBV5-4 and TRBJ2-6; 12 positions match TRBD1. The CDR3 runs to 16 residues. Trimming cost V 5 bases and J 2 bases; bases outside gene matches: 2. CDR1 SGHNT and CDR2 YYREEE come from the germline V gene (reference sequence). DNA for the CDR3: TGTGCCAGCAGGGGACAGGGGGCAGCTGGGGCCAACGTCCTGACTTTC. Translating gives CASRGQGAAGANVLTF.

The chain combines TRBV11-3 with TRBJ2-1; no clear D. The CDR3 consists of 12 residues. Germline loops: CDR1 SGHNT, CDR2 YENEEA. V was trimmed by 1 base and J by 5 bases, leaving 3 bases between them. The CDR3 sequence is CASSLVDNEQFF. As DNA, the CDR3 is TGTGCCAGCAGCTTAGTAGACAATGAGCAGTTCTTC.

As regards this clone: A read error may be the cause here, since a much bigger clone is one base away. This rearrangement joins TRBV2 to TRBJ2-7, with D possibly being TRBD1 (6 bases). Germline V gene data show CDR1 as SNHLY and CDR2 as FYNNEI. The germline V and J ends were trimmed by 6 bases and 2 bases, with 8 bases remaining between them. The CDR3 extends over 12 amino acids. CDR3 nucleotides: TGTGCCAGCAGCGGACAGACCTACGAGCAGTACTTC. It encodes CASSGQTYEQYF.

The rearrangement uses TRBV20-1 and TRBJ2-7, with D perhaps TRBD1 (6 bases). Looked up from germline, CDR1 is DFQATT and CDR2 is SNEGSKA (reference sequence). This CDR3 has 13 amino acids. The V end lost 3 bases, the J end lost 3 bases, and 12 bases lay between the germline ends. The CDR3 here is CSASRQAVYEQYF. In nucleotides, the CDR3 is TGCAGTGCTAGTCGACAGGCCGTCTACGAGCAGTACTTC.

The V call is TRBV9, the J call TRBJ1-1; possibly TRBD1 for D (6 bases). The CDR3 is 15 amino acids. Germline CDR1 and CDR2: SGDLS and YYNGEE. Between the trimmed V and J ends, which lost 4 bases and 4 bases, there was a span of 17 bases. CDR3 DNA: TGTGCCAGCAGCCCGCTGACAGGTAGGGCCACTGAAGCTTTCTTT. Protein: CASSPLTGRATEAFF.

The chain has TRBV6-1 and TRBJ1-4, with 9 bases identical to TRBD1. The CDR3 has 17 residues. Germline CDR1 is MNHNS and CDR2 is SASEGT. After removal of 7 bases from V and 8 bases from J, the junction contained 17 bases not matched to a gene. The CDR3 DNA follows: TGTGCCAGCACTGACGGCAGGACAGGGGTTCTTGGCGAAAAACTGTTTTTT. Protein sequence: CASTDGRTGVLGEKLFF.

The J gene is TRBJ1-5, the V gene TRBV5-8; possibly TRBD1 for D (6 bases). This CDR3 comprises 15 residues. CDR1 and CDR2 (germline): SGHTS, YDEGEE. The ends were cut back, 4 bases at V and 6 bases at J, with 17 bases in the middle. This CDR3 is CASSRAGDFGQPQHF. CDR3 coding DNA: TGTGCCAGCAGCAGAGCAGGGGATTTTGGTCAGCCCCAGCATTTT.

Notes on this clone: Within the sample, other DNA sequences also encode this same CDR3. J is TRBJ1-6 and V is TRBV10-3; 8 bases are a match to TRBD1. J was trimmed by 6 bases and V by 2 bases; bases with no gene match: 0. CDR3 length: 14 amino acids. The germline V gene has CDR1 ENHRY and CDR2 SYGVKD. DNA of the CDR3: TGTGCCATCAGTGAGGGACAGGGTAATTCACCCCTCCACTTT. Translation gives CAISEGQGNSPLHF.

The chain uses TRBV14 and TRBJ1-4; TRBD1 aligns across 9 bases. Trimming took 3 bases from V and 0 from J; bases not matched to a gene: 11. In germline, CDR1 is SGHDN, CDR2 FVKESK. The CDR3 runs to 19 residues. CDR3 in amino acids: CASSHTSNRGRATNEKLFF. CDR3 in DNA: TGTGCCAGCAGCCATACCTCGAACAGGGGGCGAGCAACTAATGAAAAACTGTTTTTT.

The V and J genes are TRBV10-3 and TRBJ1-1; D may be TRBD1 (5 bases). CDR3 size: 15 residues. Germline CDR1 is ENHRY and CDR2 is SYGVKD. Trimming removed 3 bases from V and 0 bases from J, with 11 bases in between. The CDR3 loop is CAISDSDKMNTEAFF. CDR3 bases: TGTGCCATCAGTGACTCGGACAAAATGAACACTGAAGCTTTCTTT.

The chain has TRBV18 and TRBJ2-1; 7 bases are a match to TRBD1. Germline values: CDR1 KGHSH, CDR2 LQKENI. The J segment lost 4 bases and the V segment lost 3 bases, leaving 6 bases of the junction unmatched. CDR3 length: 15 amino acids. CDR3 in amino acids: CASSPSGTVYNEQFF. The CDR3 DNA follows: TGTGCCAGCTCACCTTCTGGGACAGTTTACAATGAGCAGTTCTTC.

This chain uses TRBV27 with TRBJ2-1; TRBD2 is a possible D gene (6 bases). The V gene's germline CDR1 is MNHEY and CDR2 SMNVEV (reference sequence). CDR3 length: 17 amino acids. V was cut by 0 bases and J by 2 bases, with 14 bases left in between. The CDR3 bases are TGTGCCAGCAGTTTATCGGGGAGGACGAGACCCTACAATGAGCAGTTCTTC. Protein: CASSLSGRTRPYNEQFF.

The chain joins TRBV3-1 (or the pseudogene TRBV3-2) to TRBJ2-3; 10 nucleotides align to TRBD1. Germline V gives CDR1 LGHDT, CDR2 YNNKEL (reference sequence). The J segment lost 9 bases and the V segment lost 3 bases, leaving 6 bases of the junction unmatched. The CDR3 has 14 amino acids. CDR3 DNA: TGTGCCAGCAGCCACTCCGGGACAGGGGACACGCAGTATTTT. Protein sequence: CASSHSGTGDTQYF.

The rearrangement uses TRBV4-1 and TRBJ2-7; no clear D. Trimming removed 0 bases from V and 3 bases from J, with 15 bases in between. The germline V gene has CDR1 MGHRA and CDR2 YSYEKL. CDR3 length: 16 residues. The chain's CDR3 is CASSQDNRYSNYEQYF. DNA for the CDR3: TGCGCCAGCAGCCAAGATAACCGATACTCAAACTACGAGCAGTACTTC.

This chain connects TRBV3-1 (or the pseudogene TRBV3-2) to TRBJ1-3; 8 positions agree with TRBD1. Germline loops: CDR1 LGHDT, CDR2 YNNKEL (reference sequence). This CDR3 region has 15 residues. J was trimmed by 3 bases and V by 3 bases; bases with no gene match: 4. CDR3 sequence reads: CASSQRDRGGNTIYF. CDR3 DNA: TGTGCCAGCAGCCAGCGAGACAGGGGTGGAAACACCATATATTTT.

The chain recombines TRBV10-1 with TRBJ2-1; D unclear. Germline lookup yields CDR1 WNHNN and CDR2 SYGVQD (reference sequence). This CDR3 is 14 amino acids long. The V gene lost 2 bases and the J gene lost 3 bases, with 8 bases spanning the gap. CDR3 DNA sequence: TGCGCCAGCAGTGAGACTGATGGCTACAATGAGCAGTTCTTC. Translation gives CASSETDGYNEQFF.

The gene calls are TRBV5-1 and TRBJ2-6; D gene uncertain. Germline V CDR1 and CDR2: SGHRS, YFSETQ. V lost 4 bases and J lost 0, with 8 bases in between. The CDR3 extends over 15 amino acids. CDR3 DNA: TGCGCCAGCAGCGAACGGGTCTCTGGGGCCAACGTCCTGACTTTC. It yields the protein CASSERVSGANVLTF. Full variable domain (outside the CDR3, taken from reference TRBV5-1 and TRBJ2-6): KAGVTQTPRYLIKTRGQQVTLSCSPISGHRSVSWYQQTPGQGLQFLFEYFSETQRNKGNFPGRFSGRQFSNSRSEMNVSTLELGDSALYLCASSERVSGANVLTFGAGSRLTVL.

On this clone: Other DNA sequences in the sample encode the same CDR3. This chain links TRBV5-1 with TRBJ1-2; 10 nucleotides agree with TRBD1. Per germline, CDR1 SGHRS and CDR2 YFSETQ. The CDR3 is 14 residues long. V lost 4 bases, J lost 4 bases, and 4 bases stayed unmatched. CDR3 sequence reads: CASSGGTGVYGYTF. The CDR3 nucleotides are TGCGCCAGCAGCGGGGGGACAGGGGTCTATGGCTACACCTTC.

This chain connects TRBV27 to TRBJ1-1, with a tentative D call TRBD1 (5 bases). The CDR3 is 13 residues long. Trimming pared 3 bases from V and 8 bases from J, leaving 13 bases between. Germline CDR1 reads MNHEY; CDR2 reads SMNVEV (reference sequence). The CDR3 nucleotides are TGTGCCAGCAGTTTGGGACTGGCTAGGGAAGCTTTCTTT. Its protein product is CASSLGLAREAFF.

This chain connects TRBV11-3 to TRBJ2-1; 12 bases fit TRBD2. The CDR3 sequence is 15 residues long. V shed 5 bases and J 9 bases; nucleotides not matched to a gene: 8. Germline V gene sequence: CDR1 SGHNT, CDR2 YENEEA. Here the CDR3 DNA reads TGTGCCAGCAGCCCAAGACTAGCGGGAGCACCTGAGCAGTTCTTC. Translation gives CASSPRLAGAPEQFF.

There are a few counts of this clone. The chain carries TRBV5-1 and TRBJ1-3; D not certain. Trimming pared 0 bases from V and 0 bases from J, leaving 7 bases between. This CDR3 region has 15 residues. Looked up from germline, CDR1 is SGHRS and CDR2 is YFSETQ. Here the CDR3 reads CASSLGPSSGNTIYF. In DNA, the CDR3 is TGCGCCAGCAGCTTGGGTCCGAGCTCTGGAAACACCATATATTTT.

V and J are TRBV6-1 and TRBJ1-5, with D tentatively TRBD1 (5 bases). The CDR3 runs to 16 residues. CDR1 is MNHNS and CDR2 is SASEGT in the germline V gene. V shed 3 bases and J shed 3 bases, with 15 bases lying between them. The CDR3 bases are TGTGCCAGCAGTGAGAACAGGTGGAAATCCAATCAGCCCCAGCATTTT. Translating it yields CASSENRWKSNQPQHF.